The rows below give T cell receptor beta chains drawn from one sample of a study of identical twins. TCRdb reprocessed the 5' RACE reads via MiXCR and lists one record per CDR3 protein. The table records 350,000 to 500,000 distinct CDR3 sequences, about 18% of them present only once. Material: naive T cells sorted from blood. These TCRs come from a man in his forties or fifties in good health. Both conserved end residues are part of each CDR3. A D gene is named only where the DNA matches it firmly. Expanded clones get a size class; other rows say once, few or many, or leave the size out.

D gene: TRBD2
V gene: TRBV3-1
clone size: NA
J gene: TRBJ2-3
CDR3 protein: CASSRAGLAGVAQYF
CDR3 DNA: TGTGCCAGCAGCCGCGCGGGACTAGCGGGAGTGGCGCAGTATTTT

D gene: NA
V gene: TRBV4-3
clone size: NA
J gene: TRBJ2-7
CDR3 protein: CASSQENDRPYEQYF
CDR3 DNA: TGCGCCAGCAGCCAAGAAAATGACAGACCCTACGAGCAGTACTTC

D gene: NA
V gene: TRBV5-1
clone size: many
J gene: TRBJ2-1
CDR3 protein: CASSLGREGQFF
CDR3 DNA: TGCGCCAGCAGCTTGGGCAGGGAAGGGCAGTTCTTC

D gene: NA
V gene: TRBV4-1
clone size: many
J gene: TRBJ2-3
CDR3 protein: CASSQELGTQYF
CDR3 DNA: TGCGCCAGCAGCCAAGAGTTAGGTACGCAGTATTTT

D gene: NA
V gene: TRBV29-1
clone size: NA
J gene: TRBJ2-7
CDR3 protein: CSVVRGYEQYF
CDR3 DNA: TGCAGCGTTGTACGGGGGTACGAGCAGTACTTC

D gene: TRBD2
V gene: TRBV7-7
clone size: once
J gene: TRBJ2-5
CDR3 protein: CASSRTSGPQETQCF
CDR3 DNA: TGTGCCAGCAGTAGGACTAGCGGGCCCCAAGAGACCCAGTGCTTC

D gene: NA
V gene: TRBV29-1
clone size: few
J gene: TRBJ1-1
CDR3 protein: CSVEGPSWANTEAFF
CDR3 DNA: TGCAGCGTTGAAGGGCCGTCGTGGGCGAACACTGAAGCTTTCTTT

D gene: NA
V gene: TRBV20-1
clone size: few
J gene: TRBJ2-5
CDR3 protein: CSASPPAGFQETQYF
CDR3 DNA: TGCAGTGCTAGTCCCCCCGCAGGGTTCCAAGAGACCCAGTACTTC

D gene: NA
V gene: TRBV4-3
clone size: NA
J gene: TRBJ2-7
CDR3 protein: CASSQARGPSYEQYF
CDR3 DNA: TGCGCCAGCAGCCAAGCCAGGGGACCTTCCTACGAGCAGTACTTC

D gene: NA
V gene: TRBV4-3
clone size: few
J gene: TRBJ2-6
CDR3 protein: CASSQVVGSGANVLTF
CDR3 DNA: TGCGCCAGCAGCCAAGTTGTGGGTTCTGGGGCCAACGTCCTGACTTTC

D gene: NA
V gene: TRBV27
clone size: many
J gene: TRBJ1-3
CDR3 protein: CASSFSKTSGNTIYF
CDR3 DNA: TGTGCCAGCAGTTTCTCGAAAACCTCTGGAAACACCATATATTTT

D gene: NA
V gene: TRBV11-2
clone size: few
J gene: TRBJ1-4
CDR3 protein: CASSLGQINEKLFF
CDR3 DNA: TGTGCCAGCAGCTTAGGACAGATTAATGAAAAACTGTTTTTT

D gene: NA
V gene: TRBV12-3/TRBV12-4
clone size: many
J gene: TRBJ2-2
CDR3 protein: CASSSGSRTGELFF
CDR3 DNA: TGTGCCAGCAGTTCAGGGTCTCGGACCGGGGAGCTGTTTTTT

D gene: NA
V gene: TRBV29-1
clone size: few
J gene: TRBJ2-1
CDR3 protein: CSVAGGYEQFF
CDR3 DNA: TGCAGCGTCGCTGGAGGGTATGAGCAGTTCTTC

D gene: TRBD1
V gene: TRBV20-1
clone size: few
J gene: TRBJ1-6
CDR3 protein: CSALPGQGMHSPLHF
CDR3 DNA: TGCAGTGCTTTACCGGGACAGGGAATGCATTCACCCCTCCACTTT

D gene: NA
V gene: TRBV7-2
clone size: many
J gene: TRBJ1-6
CDR3 protein: CASSPTINPHSPLHF
CDR3 DNA: TGTGCCAGCAGCCCCACCATAAATCCCCATTCACCCCTCCACTTT

D gene: NA
V gene: TRBV10-3
clone size: few
J gene: TRBJ2-7
CDR3 protein: CAISEYRGQPYEQYF
CDR3 DNA: TGTGCCATCAGTGAGTATCGTGGACAGCCCTACGAGCAGTACTTC

D gene: TRBD2
V gene: TRBV7-8
clone size: NA
J gene: TRBJ2-1
CDR3 protein: CASSLRDSTSWGYNEQFF
CDR3 DNA: TGTGCCAGCAGCCTCCGAGACTCGACTAGCTGGGGATACAATGAGCAGTTCTTC

D gene: NA
V gene: TRBV5-1
clone size: few
J gene: TRBJ2-1
CDR3 protein: CASSGTSSSYNEQFF
CDR3 DNA: TGCGCCAGCAGCGGGACTTCTAGCTCCTACAATGAGCAGTTCTTC

D gene: NA
V gene: TRBV4-3
clone size: few
J gene: TRBJ1-4
CDR3 protein: CASSQDVGTNEKLFF
CDR3 DNA: TGCGCCAGCAGCCAAGACGTAGGAACTAATGAAAAACTGTTTTTT

D gene: NA
V gene: TRBV12-3/TRBV12-4
clone size: NA
J gene: TRBJ1-2
CDR3 protein: CASSLTVPSGYTF
CDR3 DNA: TGTGCCAGCAGCCTAACAGTTCCTTCTGGCTACACCTTC

D gene: TRBD2
V gene: TRBV5-1
clone size: NA
J gene: TRBJ2-3
CDR3 protein: CASSGASGGTDTQYF
CDR3 DNA: TGCGCCAGCAGCGGGGCTAGCGGGGGCACAGATACGCAGTATTTT

D gene: NA
V gene: TRBV6-2/TRBV6-3
clone size: NA
J gene: TRBJ2-1
CDR3 protein: CASGPFLYNEQFF
CDR3 DNA: TGTGCCAGCGGTCCGTTCCTCTACAATGAGCAGTTCTTC

D gene: NA
V gene: TRBV6-2/TRBV6-3
clone size: many
J gene: TRBJ2-1
CDR3 protein: CASSWRSGNEQFF
CDR3 DNA: TGTGCCAGCAGCTGGAGGTCGGGGAATGAGCAGTTCTTC

D gene: NA
V gene: TRBV19
clone size: NA
J gene: TRBJ1-1
CDR3 protein: CASSDYYTEAFF
CDR3 DNA: TGTGCCAGTAGTGACTATTACACTGAAGCTTTCTTT

D gene: NA
V gene: TRBV4-1
clone size: NA
J gene: TRBJ2-5
CDR3 protein: CASSQGTVIQETQYF
CDR3 DNA: TGCGCCAGCAGCCAAGGGACAGTCATTCAAGAGACCCAGTACTTC

D gene: NA
V gene: TRBV20-1
clone size: few
J gene: TRBJ2-4
CDR3 protein: CSARDLWKNIQYF
CDR3 DNA: TGCAGTGCTAGAGATCTCTGGAAAAACATTCAGTACTTC

D gene: NA
V gene: TRBV29-1
clone size: many
J gene: TRBJ1-2
CDR3 protein: CSVGRGGYGYTF
CDR3 DNA: TGCAGCGTTGGGAGGGGTGGCTATGGCTACACCTTC

D gene: TRBD1
V gene: TRBV29-1
clone size: few
J gene: TRBJ2-7
CDR3 protein: CSPDREPPYEQYF
CDR3 DNA: TGCAGCCCGGACAGGGAGCCCCCCTACGAGCAGTACTTC

D gene: TRBD1
V gene: TRBV11-3
clone size: once
J gene: TRBJ2-1
CDR3 protein: CASSLDGTGGNNEQFF
CDR3 DNA: TGTGCCAGCAGCTTGGACGGGACAGGGGGAAACAATGAGCAGTTCTTC

D gene: TRBD1
V gene: TRBV12-3/TRBV12-4
clone size: NA
J gene: TRBJ1-1
CDR3 protein: CASSYRGMNTEAFF
CDR3 DNA: TGTGCCAGCAGTTACAGGGGCATGAACACTGAAGCTTTCTTT

D gene: TRBD1
V gene: TRBV20-1
clone size: many
J gene: TRBJ1-4
CDR3 protein: CSARGTGGEKLFF
CDR3 DNA: TGCAGTGCTAGAGGGACAGGGGGAGAAAAACTGTTTTTT

D gene: TRBD1
V gene: TRBV20-1
clone size: few
J gene: TRBJ1-1
CDR3 protein: CSARHLRGQTEAFF
CDR3 DNA: TGCAGTGCTAGGCATCTCAGGGGGCAGACTGAAGCTTTCTTT

D gene: TRBD1
V gene: TRBV6-1
clone size: NA
J gene: TRBJ2-1
CDR3 protein: CASSELGQGAGNEQFF
CDR3 DNA: TGTGCCAGCAGTGAACTGGGACAGGGGGCTGGCAATGAGCAGTTCTTC

D gene: NA
V gene: TRBV20-1
clone size: NA
J gene: TRBJ1-1
CDR3 protein: CSARDWGGNTEAFF
CDR3 DNA: TGCAGTGCTAGAGATTGGGGGGGGAACACTGAAGCTTTCTTT

D gene: NA
V gene: TRBV12-3/TRBV12-4
clone size: few
J gene: TRBJ1-2
CDR3 protein: CASSLFPEANYGYTF
CDR3 DNA: TGTGCCAGCAGTTTATTCCCCGAAGCTAACTATGGCTACACCTTC

D gene: NA
V gene: TRBV28
clone size: NA
J gene: TRBJ2-7
CDR3 protein: CASKEGAYEQYF
CDR3 DNA: TGTGCCAGCAAAGAGGGAGCCTACGAGCAGTACTTC

D gene: TRBD1
V gene: TRBV5-1
clone size: NA
J gene: TRBJ2-2
CDR3 protein: CASRVDRAGELFF
CDR3 DNA: TGCGCCAGCAGGGTTGACAGGGCCGGTGAGCTGTTTTTT

D gene: TRBD1
V gene: TRBV18
clone size: few
J gene: TRBJ2-3
CDR3 protein: CASSPSGQGIYTDTQYF
CDR3 DNA: TGTGCCAGCTCACCGTCAGGACAGGGGATATACACAGATACGCAGTATTTT

D gene: NA
V gene: TRBV20-1
clone size: NA
J gene: TRBJ2-1
CDR3 protein: CSGGGVNEQFF
CDR3 DNA: TGCAGTGGAGGGGGGGTCAATGAGCAGTTCTTC

D gene: TRBD2
V gene: TRBV6-1
clone size: once
J gene: TRBJ2-3
CDR3 protein: CASSRLAGTDTQYF
CDR3 DNA: TGTGCCAGCAGTAGACTAGCGGGCACAGATACGCAGTATTTT

D gene: TRBD2
V gene: TRBV28
clone size: NA
J gene: TRBJ2-7
CDR3 protein: CASSRPGSRGPAGAPYEQYF
CDR3 DNA: TGTGCCAGCAGCAGACCTGGAAGCAGGGGACCAGCGGGAGCCCCCTACGAGCAGTACTTC

D gene: NA
V gene: TRBV5-6
clone size: NA
J gene: TRBJ2-2
CDR3 protein: CASSLRGDTGELFF
CDR3 DNA: TGTGCCAGCAGCTTGCGTGGGGACACCGGGGAGCTGTTTTTT

D gene: NA
V gene: TRBV5-6
clone size: NA
J gene: TRBJ1-1
CDR3 protein: CASSLAVEEMNTEAFF
CDR3 DNA: TGTGCCAGCAGCTTGGCAGTAGAGGAAATGAACACTGAAGCTTTCTTT

D gene: NA
V gene: TRBV27
clone size: many
J gene: TRBJ2-1
CDR3 protein: CASRWGASINEQFF
CDR3 DNA: TGTGCCAGCAGATGGGGGGCTTCTATCAATGAGCAGTTCTTC

D gene: TRBD1
V gene: TRBV20-1
clone size: NA
J gene: TRBJ2-2
CDR3 protein: CSAPRGGQGVTGELFF
CDR3 DNA: TGCAGTGCTCCCCGGGGGGGACAGGGGGTCACCGGGGAGCTGTTTTTT